The 29 T cell receptor beta chains listed next were all sequenced from one sample in a study of PD-1 blockade in mismatch repair-deficient tumors. The assay was immunoSEQ multiplex PCR, and TCRdb's table has in-frame clones only and misses some. In the table there are tens of thousands of clones, around 88% of which are singletons. Sequences were derived from peripheral blood, sampled 52 weeks after starting pembrolizumab. Receptor source: an adult with mismatch repair-deficient cancer.

This rearrangement joins TRBV5-6 to TRBJ2-3; TRBD2 agrees at 7 bases. The CDR3 sequence is 16 residues long. The junction had 10 bases not matched to a gene; V was cut back by 3 bases and J by 3 bases. Germline assignment: CDR1 SGHDT and CDR2 YYEEEE. CDR3 residues: CASSWMEGGPTDTQYF. The CDR3 bases are TGTGCCAGCAGCTGGATGGAGGGAGGGCCAACAGATACGCAGTATTTT.

The rearrangement uses TRBV6-1 and TRBJ2-7; 8 nucleotides align to TRBD2. This CDR3 contains 13 residues. The J segment lost 5 bases and the V segment lost 3 bases, leaving 3 bases of the junction unmatched. Germline V CDR1 and CDR2: MNHNS, SASEGT. CDR3 nucleotide sequence: TGTGCCAGCAGTGACGGGAGGGCCCACGAGCAGTACTTC. This translates into CASSDGRAHEQYF.

The rearrangement joins TRBV5-1 to TRBJ2-2, with D hard to call. This CDR3 has 14 amino acids. The germline V gene has CDR1 SGHRS and CDR2 YFSETQ. Trimming took off 2 bases at V and 0 bases at J, with 5 bases between the two ends. CDR3 coding DNA: TGCGCCAGCAGCTTATGGACGAACACCGGGGAGCTGTTTTTT. This codes for CASSLWTNTGELFF.

The chain is built from TRBV19 and TRBJ1-1; TRBD1 is a possible D gene (5 bases). The V gene lost 7 bases and the J gene lost 6 bases, with 12 bases spanning the gap. The CDR3 has 12 residues. Germline values: CDR1 LNHDA, CDR2 SQIVND (reference sequence). CDR3 protein: CASNGAAAEAFF. Written as DNA, the CDR3 is TGTGCCAGTAATGGGGCAGCTGCTGAAGCTTTCTTT. Together with reference TRBV19 and TRBJ1-1, the CDR3 gives the full variable domain: DGGITQSPKYLFRKEGQNVTLSCEQNLNHDAMYWYRQDPGQGLRLIYYSQIVNDFQKGDIAEGYSVSREKKESFPLTVTSAQKNPTAFYLCASNGAAAEAFFGQGTRLTVV.

The chain joins TRBV16 to TRBJ2-3, with 11 bases fitting TRBD2. J gave up 0 bases and V 2 bases, and 4 bases lay outside the gene matches. The CDR3 contains 17 residues. The germline V gene encodes CDR1 KGHSY and CDR2 FQNENV. As DNA, the CDR3 is TGTGCCAGCAGCCAAGGGACTAGCGGCCTCAGCACAGATACGCAGTATTTT. It specifies CASSQGTSGLSTDTQYF.

This clone was counted a single time. The V call is TRBV5-4, the J call TRBJ2-2; the D gene is possibly TRBD2 (6 bases). V gave up 6 bases and J gave up 0 bases, with 15 bases separating them. CDR1 is SGHNT, CDR2 YYREEE, per germline (reference sequence). This CDR3 has 16 residues. CDR3 region: CASTELPGANTGELFF. CDR3 coding DNA: TGTGCCAGCACCGAACTTCCGGGAGCGAACACCGGGGAGCTGTTTTTT.

The gene calls are TRBV25-1 and TRBJ2-1; tentatively, D is TRBD1 (6 bases). V shed 0 bases and J shed 7 bases, with 19 bases lying between them. Germline V CDR1 and CDR2: MGHDK, SYGVNS. The CDR3 sequence is 17 residues long. DNA of the CDR3: TGTGCCAGCAGTGAATATGTTGTAGGGGGTCCAAAGAATGAGCAGTTCTTC. Translating it yields CASSEYVVGGPKNEQFF. Full variable domain (missing parts from reference TRBV25-1 and TRBJ2-1): EADIYQTPRYLVIGTGKKITLECSQTMGHDKMYWYQQDPGMELHLIHYSYGVNSTEKGDLSSESTVSRIRTEHFPLTLESARPSHTSQYLCASSEYVVGGPKNEQFFGPGTRLTVL.

The V gene is TRBV4-1, the J gene TRBJ2-7; D might be TRBD2 (6 bases). Germline loops: CDR1 MGHRA, CDR2 YSYEKL. This CDR3 is 15 amino acids long. Trimming cost V 0 bases and J 2 bases, with 11 bases left between them. CDR3 sequence: CASSQDLREPYEQYF. The CDR3 nucleotides read TGCGCCAGCAGCCAAGATCTCCGGGAGCCCTACGAGCAGTACTTC.

V gene TRBV7-9 combines with J gene TRBJ2-7, with TRBD1 as a possible D gene (6 bases). This CDR3 is built from 15 residues. Germline-derived CDR1 and CDR2 are SEHNR and FQNEAQ (reference sequence). Trimming took off 6 bases at V and 5 bases at J, with 20 bases between the two ends. The CDR3: CASSYRQATPDEQYF. DNA of the CDR3: TGTGCCAGCAGTTATAGACAGGCCACTCCGGACGAGCAGTACTTC.

This chain uses TRBV6-5 with TRBJ2-2; D not resolved. This CDR3 has 13 amino acids. The germline gives CDR1 MNHEY, CDR2 SVGAGI. V was shortened by 5 bases and J by 2 bases, with 6 bases between the two germline ends. The CDR3 here is CASSGVNTGELFF. The CDR3 DNA reads as TGTGCCAGCAGTGGCGTCAACACCGGGGAGCTGTTTTTT.

This chain links TRBV4-1 with TRBJ2-4; D is tentatively TRBD1 or TRBD2 (5 bases each). The germline V gene has CDR1 MGHRA and CDR2 YSYEKL. V lost 1 base, J lost 8 bases, and 15 bases lay in between. CDR3 length equals 15 residues. The CDR3 is CASSQVPGTWDIQYF. The DNA of the CDR3 is TGCGCCAGCAGCCAAGTTCCCGGGACCTGGGACATTCAGTACTTC.

The chain combines TRBV29-1 with TRBJ1-4; D is possibly TRBD1 (5 bases). The CDR3 loop spans 14 amino acids. V gave up 7 bases and J gave up 7 bases, with 19 bases separating them. CDR1 and CDR2 from the germline V gene are SQVTM and ANQGSEA. The DNA of the CDR3 is TGCAGCGCCACATCCCGGGGGGGGAGTGAAAAACTGTTTTTT. Protein sequence: CSATSRGGSEKLFF.

V and J are TRBV5-5 and TRBJ1-1; 9 bases are a match to TRBD1. Germline V gene lookup returns CDR1 SGHKS and CDR2 YYEKEE (reference sequence). Trimming took 3 bases from V and 4 from J; bases not matched to a gene: 7. This CDR3 is 15 amino acids long. The CDR3 loop is CASSSYRGRGTEAFF. The DNA of the CDR3 is TGTGCCAGCAGCTCCTACAGGGGGCGCGGCACTGAAGCTTTCTTT.

The CDR3 sequence is CAISGDGLAYEQYF. The DNA for the CDR3 is TGTGCCATCAGTGGGGACGGTTTGGCCTACGAGCAGTACTTC. This rearrangement joins TRBV10-3 to TRBJ2-7; either TRBD1 or TRBD2 may supply D (5 bases each). The V end lost 4 bases, the J end lost 2 bases, and 12 bases lay between the germline ends. The V gene's germline CDR1 is ENHRY and CDR2 SYGVKD. This CDR3 is built from 14 residues.

The V and J genes are TRBV15 and TRBJ2-1; 7 positions agree with TRBD1. This CDR3 region has 13 residues. With 6 bases clipped from V and 9 bases from J, the junction kept 8 bases outside the gene matches. CDR1 is LNHNV, CDR2 YYDKDF, per germline (reference sequence). CDR3 loop: CATRETGSGEQFF. DNA for the CDR3: TGTGCCACCAGAGAGACAGGGAGTGGTGAGCAGTTCTTC.

The J gene is TRBJ2-1, the V gene TRBV5-1; 11 positions agree with TRBD2. Trimming took 1 base from V and 6 from J; bases not matched to a gene: 15. The germline V gene encodes CDR1 SGHRS and CDR2 YFSETQ. The CDR3 is made up of 19 amino acids. The CDR3 loop reads CASSLRRSTSGRTTNEQFF. DNA of the CDR3: TGCGCCAGCAGCTTGAGGAGGAGCACTAGCGGGAGAACAACCAATGAGCAGTTCTTC.

V is TRBV19 and J is TRBJ2-3; 15 bases map to TRBD2. The germline CDR1 and CDR2 sequences are LNHDA and SQIVND (reference sequence). With 5 bases clipped from V and 2 bases from J, the junction kept 5 bases outside the gene matches. The CDR3 runs to 17 residues. This CDR3 reads CASSPGLAGGHTDTQYF. In DNA form, the CDR3 reads TGTGCCAGTAGTCCCGGACTAGCGGGAGGGCACACAGATACGCAGTATTTT.

The chain couples TRBV7-4 to TRBJ2-3; 12 nucleotides line up with TRBD2. V was clipped by 5 bases and J by 2 bases; unmatched bases: 8. This CDR3 region has 17 residues. CDR1 is SGHVT, CDR2 SQSDAQ, per germline. CDR3 bases: TGTGCCAGCAGCGCCAAACTAGCGGGAGGTCACACAGATACGCAGTATTTT. It encodes CASSAKLAGGHTDTQYF.

The rearrangement links TRBV4-3 to TRBJ2-6; D gene ambiguous. The V gene lost 1 base and the J gene lost 0 bases, with 4 bases spanning the gap. This CDR3 is 15 amino acids long. Germline V gene lookup returns CDR1 LGHNA and CDR2 YSLEER. The CDR3 reads CASSQGSSGANVLTF. In DNA form, the CDR3 reads TGCGCCAGCAGCCAAGGGTCCTCTGGGGCCAACGTCCTGACTTTC.

The rearrangement links TRBV27 to TRBJ1-2; 7 nucleotides line up with TRBD1. This CDR3 is built from 14 residues. CDR1 and CDR2 from the germline V gene are MNHEY and SMNVEV (reference sequence). V trimming: 3 bases; J trimming: 0 bases; junction bases outside the gene matches: 1. In DNA, the CDR3 is TGTGCCAGCAGTTTGGGGACAGCTAACTATGGCTACACCTTC. This gives the protein CASSLGTANYGYTF.

This clone was detected a few times. The genes are TRBV30 and TRBJ1-2; no definite D call. V was pared by 4 bases and J by 1 base, with 10 bases between. CDR1 and CDR2 (germline): GTSNPN, SVGIG (reference sequence). The CDR3 covers 13 residues. The CDR3 nucleotides read TGTGCCTGGACGTCGGAGGGTAACTATGGCTACACCTTC. It encodes CAWTSEGNYGYTF.

The chain carries TRBV7-8 and TRBJ2-6; possibly TRBD2 for D (5 bases). From germline, CDR1 is SGHVS and CDR2 FQNEAQ. CDR3 size: 17 residues. The V end lost 2 bases, the J end lost 0 bases, and 11 bases lay between the germline ends. CDR3 DNA: TGTGCCAGCAGCTTAAGGGAGAAGTACTCTGGGGCCAACGTCCTGACTTTC. It yields the protein CASSLREKYSGANVLTF.

V and J are TRBV6-4 and TRBJ2-3; 10 bases map to TRBD1. The CDR3 sequence is 15 residues long. After removal of 2 bases from V and 1 base from J, the junction contained 0 bases not matched to a gene. The germline V gene encodes CDR1 MRHNA and CDR2 SNTAGT. The CDR3 DNA sequence: TGTGCCAGCAGTGACGGGACAGGGGGCACAGATACGCAGTATTTT. Translating gives CASSDGTGGTDTQYF.

This chain uses TRBV7-3 with TRBJ1-4; D remains ambiguous. The germline V and J ends were trimmed by 2 bases and 0 bases, with 4 bases remaining between them. This CDR3 is 14 amino acids long. Germline-derived CDR1 and CDR2 are SGHTA and FQGTGA. CDR3 DNA sequence: TGTGCCAGCAGCTTACAACCAACTAATGAAAAACTGTTTTTT. It codes for CASSLQPTNEKLFF.

The chain links TRBV30 to TRBJ2-3; no reliable D call. The germline V gene encodes CDR1 GTSNPN and CDR2 SVGIG (reference sequence). CDR3 size: 14 residues. V was pared by 7 bases and J by 2 bases, with 16 bases between. CDR3 sequence reads: CASRRAGVTDTQYF. CDR3 nucleotide sequence: TGTGCCTCCCGTCGGGCCGGAGTCACAGATACGCAGTATTTT.

This clone was counted between two and nine times. This chain connects TRBV2 to TRBJ2-4; maybe TRBD2 (5 bases). The CDR3 sequence is 17 residues long. The V end lost 4 bases, the J end lost 0 bases, and 16 bases lay between the germline ends. Per the germline V gene, CDR1 is SNHLY and CDR2 is FYNNEI. CDR3 nucleotides: TGTGCCAGCAGTGTACCGGAGGAGTTCCTAGCCAAAAACATTCAGTACTTC. Its protein product is CASSVPEEFLAKNIQYF.

V usage is TRBV2 and J usage is TRBJ1-2, with 8 bases lining up with TRBD1. CDR1 is SNHLY, CDR2 FYNNEI, per germline. This CDR3 is 12 amino acids long. V dropped 6 bases and J dropped 7; count of bases not matched to a gene: 4. The CDR3 spells CASRDRVSGYTF. The DNA for the CDR3 is TGTGCCAGCAGGGACAGGGTCTCTGGCTACACCTTC.

V gene TRBV6-5 combines with J gene TRBJ2-1, with 12 bases lining up with TRBD2. The CDR3 is 15 amino acids. V was pared by 6 bases and J by 9 bases, with 9 bases of the junction left unmatched. Germline CDR1 and CDR2: MNHEY and SVGAGI. The CDR3 spells CASRMTSGSWGEQFF. The CDR3 DNA reads TGTGCCAGCAGAATGACTAGCGGGAGCTGGGGTGAGCAGTTCTTC.

The chain joins TRBV10-2 to TRBJ1-3; TRBD1 matches 7 bases. Germline-derived CDR1 and CDR2 are WSHSY and SAAADI. V lost 8 bases to trimming and J lost 2 bases; unmatched junction nucleotides: 3. This CDR3 has 13 amino acids. CDR3 sequence (DNA): TGCGCCAGCTCCACAGGGGCTGGAAACACCATATATTTT. It yields the protein CASSTGAGNTIYF.